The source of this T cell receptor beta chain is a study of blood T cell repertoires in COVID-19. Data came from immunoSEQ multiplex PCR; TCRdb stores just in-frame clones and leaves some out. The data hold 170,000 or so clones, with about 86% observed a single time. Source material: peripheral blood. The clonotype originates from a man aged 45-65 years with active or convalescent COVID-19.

CDR3 nucleotides: TGTGCCAGCAGCTCGGATGGAATAGCACCCACCGCGTACTTC. Residues: CASSSDGIAPTAYF. The chain carries TRBV5-4 and TRBJ2-5; D uncertain. Germline V gene data show CDR1 as SGHNT and CDR2 as YYREEE (reference sequence). V was pared by 3 bases and J by 13 bases, with 22 bases between. This CDR3 is built from 14 residues.